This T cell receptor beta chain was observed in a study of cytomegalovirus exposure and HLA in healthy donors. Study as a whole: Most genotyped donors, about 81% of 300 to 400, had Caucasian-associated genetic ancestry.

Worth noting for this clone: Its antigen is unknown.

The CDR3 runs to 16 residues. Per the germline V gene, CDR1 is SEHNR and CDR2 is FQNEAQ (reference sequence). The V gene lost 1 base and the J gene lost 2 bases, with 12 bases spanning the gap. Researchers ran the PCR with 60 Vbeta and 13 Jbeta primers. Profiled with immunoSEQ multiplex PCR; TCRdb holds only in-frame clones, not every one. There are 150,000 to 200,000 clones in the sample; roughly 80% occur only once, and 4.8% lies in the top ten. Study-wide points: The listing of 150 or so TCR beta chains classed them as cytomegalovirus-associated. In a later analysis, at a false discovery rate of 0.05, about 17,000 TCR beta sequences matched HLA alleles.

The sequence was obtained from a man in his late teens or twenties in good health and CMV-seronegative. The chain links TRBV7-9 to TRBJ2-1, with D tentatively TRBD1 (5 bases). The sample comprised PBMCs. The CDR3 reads CASSLDGRVTYNEQFF. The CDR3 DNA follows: TGTGCCAGCAGCTTAGATGGCAGGGTGACCTACAATGAGCAGTTCTTC. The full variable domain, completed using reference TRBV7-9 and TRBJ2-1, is DTGVSQNPRHKITKRGQNVTFRCDPISEHNRLYWYRQTLGQGPEFLTYFQNEAQLEKSRLLSDRFSAERPKGSFSTLEIQRTEQGDSAMYLCASSLDGRVTYNEQFFGPGTRLTVL.